These 5 T cell receptor beta chains were sequenced from one sample in a study of cytomegalovirus exposure and HLA in healthy donors. In the PCR, 60 Vbeta and 13 Jbeta primers were used. TCRdb keeps only in-frame clones here, not all; method: immunoSEQ multiplex PCR. The data contain roughly 150,000 clones, 75% to 80% of them singletons. Specimen: PBMCs. The receptor set was obtained from a woman in her forties in good health and CMV-seropositive.

The rearrangement uses TRBV7-2 and TRBJ1-4, with D perhaps matching TRBD1 (6 bases). Trimming left V 5 bases short and J 8 bases short, with 15 bases between. This CDR3 region has 14 residues. Germline CDR1 is SGHTA and CDR2 is FQGNSA. The CDR3 is CASSKTGTTEKLFF. For the CDR3, the DNA is TGTGCCAGCAGCAAGACCGGGACAACAGAAAAACTGTTTTTT.

This chain joins TRBV28 and TRBJ2-5, with 9 nucleotides matching TRBD2. This CDR3 region has 13 residues. V was pared by 9 bases and J by 4 bases, with 6 bases of the junction left unmatched. Germline V gives CDR1 MDHEN, CDR2 SYDVKM. CDR3 amino acids: CASFLAGTETQYF. Written as DNA, the CDR3 is TGTGCCAGTTTCCTAGCGGGAACAGAGACCCAGTACTTC.

The V call is TRBV23-1, the J call TRBJ2-5; D gene uncertain. Judging by the DNA end, TRBJ2-7 fits better; the J call may be wrong. TRBV23-1 is an open reading frame whose function is uncertain. The CDR3 extends over 9 amino acids. CDR3 nucleotides: TGCGCCAGCGCCTACGAGCAGTACTTC. It encodes CASAYEQYF.

In regard to this clone: The junction differs from germline at one of its ends, possibly a read error. The V and J genes are TRBV6-1 and TRBJ2-7; D possibly corresponds to TRBD1 (6 bases). Germline CDR1 MNHNS, CDR2 SASEGT. The CDR3 has 14 residues. The CDR3 nucleotides read TGTGCCAGCAGTACCCAGGGGCCGGGCTACGGGCAGTACTTC. Its translation: CASSTQGPGYGQYF.

The chain couples TRBV5-1 to TRBJ2-3; TRBD2 agrees at 15 bases. In germline, CDR1 is SGHRS, CDR2 YFSETQ. Trimming cost V 3 bases and J 5 bases; bases outside gene matches: 4. This CDR3 is built from 16 residues. The CDR3 is CASSSGLAGGLDTQYF. CDR3 DNA: TGCGCCAGCAGCTCCGGACTAGCGGGAGGGTTAGATACGCAGTATTTT.